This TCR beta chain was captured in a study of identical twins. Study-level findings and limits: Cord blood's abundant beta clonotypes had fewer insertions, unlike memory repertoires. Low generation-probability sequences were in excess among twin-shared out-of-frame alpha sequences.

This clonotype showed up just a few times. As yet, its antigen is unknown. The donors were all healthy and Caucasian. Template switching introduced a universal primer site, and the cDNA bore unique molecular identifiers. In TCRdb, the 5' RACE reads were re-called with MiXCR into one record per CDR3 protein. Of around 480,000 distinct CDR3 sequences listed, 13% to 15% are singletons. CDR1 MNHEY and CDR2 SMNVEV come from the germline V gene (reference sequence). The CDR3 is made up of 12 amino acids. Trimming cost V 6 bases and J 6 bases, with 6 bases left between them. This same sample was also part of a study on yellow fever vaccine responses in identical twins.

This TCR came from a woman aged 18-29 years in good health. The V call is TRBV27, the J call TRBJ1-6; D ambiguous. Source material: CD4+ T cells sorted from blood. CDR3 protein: CASRTTNSPLHF. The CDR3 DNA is TGTGCCAGCAGGACGACTAATTCACCCCTCCACTTT.